This T cell receptor beta chain originates from a study of shared clonotypes between healthy human individuals. As for the study in general: CD4 naive and memory got three plates each, CD8 naive two, CD8 memory one. Whole-study findings and limits: Naive subsets tended to show greater estimated richness than memory subsets.

Concerning this clone itself: Its target is unknown.

Every subset's genomic DNA went evenly onto several immunoSEQ plates. Some clones are missing from TCRdb's copy, which holds only in-frame ones; the method was immunoSEQ multiplex PCR. The sample has approximately 1,500,000 clones, 98% seen once. The investigators split CD4+ cells into a CD45RA+ naive subset and a CD45RA-negative memory subset. Germline CDR1 and CDR2: MGHDK and SYGVNS. V lost 1 base and J lost 11, with 14 bases in between. The CDR3 loop spans 13 amino acids. Sequences were obtained from naive CD4+ T cells sorted from blood. As to subset: CD45RA+ positively selected. The rearrangement joins TRBV25-1 to TRBJ1-1; D is undetermined. The source is a man aged 25 to 45 in good health. The CDR3 nucleotides are TGTGCCAGCAGTGAATTAGCCTTCACTGGCGCTTTCTTT. It is translated as CASSELAFTGAFF.